This entry lists 19 T cell receptor beta chains sequenced from one sample in a study of long-term antiretroviral therapy in people with HIV. The immunoSEQ assay was v3.0, run at survey level. Sequencing was performed with immunoSEQ multiplex PCR; in TCRdb, only in-frame clones are kept and a portion is missing. The sample consists of tens of thousands of clones, less than 95% of them appearing once. The sample was unsorted PBMCs, taken around 9 years after starting antiretroviral therapy. These receptor sequences come from a man aged 25 to 45 with HIV.

This rearrangement joins TRBV6-5 to TRBJ1-4; D may be TRBD1 (6 bases). This CDR3 region has 13 residues. V dropped 9 bases and J dropped 2 bases, with 10 bases sitting between them. Germline values: CDR1 MNHEY, CDR2 SVGAGI. Here the CDR3 DNA reads TGTGCCAGTACAGGGTCCACTAATGAAAAACTGTTTTTT. Protein sequence: CASTGSTNEKLFF.

The gene calls are TRBV18 and TRBJ2-5; D is uncertain. The CDR3 is 14 residues long. V shed 2 bases and J shed 1 base, with 8 bases lying between them. The germline V gene encodes CDR1 KGHSH and CDR2 LQKENI. CDR3 nucleotide sequence: TGTGCCAGCTCACCAAGGGCACTCCAAGAGACCCAGTACTTC. Its translation: CASSPRALQETQYF.

This chain links TRBV5-1 with TRBJ2-3; 8 bases are shared with TRBD2. CDR3 size: 16 residues. Germline lookup yields CDR1 SGHRS and CDR2 YFSETQ. Trimming at V came to 0 bases and at J to 3 bases, leaving 6 bases not matched to a gene. CDR3 nucleotides: TGCGCCAGCAGCTTGGAACGGGGGGGTAAGACAGATACGCAGTATTTT. It encodes CASSLERGGKTDTQYF.

This chain links TRBV27 with TRBJ1-4; D ambiguous. Trimming removed 3 bases at V and 7 bases at J, with 3 bases between. CDR1 and CDR2 (germline): MNHEY, SMNVEV (reference sequence). The CDR3 loop spans 11 amino acids. CDR3 amino acids: CASSFGEKLFF. As DNA, the CDR3 is TGTGCCAGCAGTTTTGGTGAAAAACTGTTTTTT. The full variable domain, in which reference TRBV27 and TRBJ1-4 provide the parts outside the CDR3, is EAQVTQNPRYLITVTGKKLTVTCSQNMNHEYMSWYRQDPGLGLRQIYYSMNVEVTDKGDVPEGYKVSRKEKRNFPLILESPSPNQTSLYFCASSFGEKLFFGSGTQLSVL.

J is TRBJ2-7 and V is TRBV18; D is undetermined. The germline V and J ends were trimmed by 4 bases and 3 bases, with 10 bases remaining between them. The CDR3 runs to 13 residues. Germline V gene data show CDR1 as KGHSH and CDR2 as LQKENI. The CDR3 DNA follows: TGTGCCAGCTCACGACAAGAAATCTACGAGCAGTACTTC. It encodes CASSRQEIYEQYF.

The chain joins TRBV19 to TRBJ2-2; TRBD2 matches 12 bases. The V segment lost 6 bases and the J segment 0 bases; nucleotides outside the gene matches: 11. Germline V CDR1 and CDR2: LNHDA, SQIVND (reference sequence). The CDR3 sequence is 19 residues long. The CDR3 region has the DNA TGTGCCAGTAGCCCAGGACTAGCGGGATTATACGCGAACACCGGGGAGCTGTTTTTT. It yields the protein CASSPGLAGLYANTGELFF.

This clone was observed once. The rearrangement uses TRBV7-2 and TRBJ1-1, with D hard to call. The V end lost 3 bases, the J end lost 1 base, and 18 bases lay between the germline ends. The CDR3 length is 17 residues. Germline CDR1 is SGHTA and CDR2 is FQGNSA. The CDR3 is CASSFPRLGESNTEAFF. The CDR3 nucleotides are TGTGCCAGCAGCTTCCCCCGACTTGGGGAGTCGAACACTGAAGCTTTCTTT.

The gene calls are TRBV28 and TRBJ2-4; no reliable D call. The CDR3 totals 19 residues. Germline values: CDR1 MDHEN, CDR2 SYDVKM. Trimming stripped 4 bases from V and 0 bases from J, with 22 bases between. The CDR3, as DNA: TGTGCCAGCAGTTCCAACCCCGCGTCCAGCCGTATAGCCAAAAACATTCAGTACTTC. This gives the protein CASSSNPASSRIAKNIQYF.

This rearrangement joins TRBV6-1 to TRBJ1-5; TRBD1 is a possible D gene (5 bases). This CDR3 has 16 amino acids. Germline loops: CDR1 MNHNS, CDR2 SASEGT. Trimming took off 1 base at V and 1 base at J, with 11 bases between the two ends. The DNA of the CDR3 is TGTGCCAGCAGTGAAGGGGCAGGGCGCAGCAATCAGCCCCAGCATTTT. Its translation: CASSEGAGRSNQPQHF.

The rearrangement joins TRBV7-2 to TRBJ2-2; no reliable D call. CDR3 length equals 13 residues. Looked up from germline, CDR1 is SGHTA and CDR2 is FQGNSA. The V and J ends lost 5 bases and 4 bases respectively, with 8 bases between them. This CDR3 is CASSPKFTGELFF. The CDR3 DNA follows: TGTGCCAGCAGCCCGAAATTCACCGGGGAGCTGTTTTTT.

The V gene is TRBV19, the J gene TRBJ1-6, with 7 bases fitting TRBD1. Unmatched junction bases numbered 12, after V lost 5 bases and J lost 5 bases. CDR3 length equals 17 residues. Germline V lookup: CDR1 LNHDA, CDR2 SQIVND (reference sequence). CDR3 coding DNA: TGTGCCAGTAGTCCCACCCGCCGCCAGGGGGATAATTCACCCCTCCACTTT. Translating it yields CASSPTRRQGDNSPLHF. The entire variable domain, with the rest obtained from reference TRBV19 and TRBJ1-6, is as follows: DGGITQSPKYLFRKEGQNVTLSCEQNLNHDAMYWYRQDPGQGLRLIYYSQIVNDFQKGDIAEGYSVSREKKESFPLTVTSAQKNPTAFYLCASSPTRRQGDNSPLHFGNGTRLTVT.

CDR3 sequence reads: CASSPVGTGDEKLFF. The DNA for the CDR3 is TGTGCCAGCTCACCCGTAGGGACAGGGGACGAAAAACTGTTTTTT. This sequence joins TRBV18 and TRBJ1-4; 10 nucleotides align to TRBD1. The V gene end was trimmed by 3 bases and the J gene end by 8 bases; junction bases not matched to a gene: 6. The CDR3 extends over 15 amino acids. CDR1 is KGHSH and CDR2 is LQKENI in the germline V gene.

J is TRBJ2-3 and V is TRBV9; 12 bases are shared with TRBD2. The CDR3 contains 18 residues. Trimming removed 2 bases from V and 4 bases from J; junction bases left unmatched: 11. CDR1 SGDLS and CDR2 YYNGEE come from the germline V gene. CDR3 in amino acids: CASSVRLAGVTDPDTQYF. The CDR3 DNA follows: TGTGCCAGCAGCGTTAGACTAGCGGGGGTAACCGATCCAGATACGCAGTATTTT.

Only one count was recorded for this clone. The V and J genes are TRBV5-5 and TRBJ1-5; TRBD1 is a possible D gene (5 bases). The CDR3 loop spans 14 amino acids. V was trimmed by 2 bases and J by 3 bases, leaving 9 bases between them. Looked up from germline, CDR1 is SGHKS and CDR2 is YYEKEE (reference sequence). The CDR3 sequence: CASSFQTDNQPQHF. The CDR3 DNA reads as TGTGCCAGCAGCTTTCAGACAGACAATCAGCCCCAGCATTTT.

The V and J genes are TRBV7-9 and TRBJ1-1; possible D gene TRBD1, 5 bases. CDR1 is SEHNR, CDR2 FQNEAQ, per germline (reference sequence). The CDR3 consists of 13 residues. Trimming took off 5 bases at V and 6 bases at J, with 13 bases between the two ends. The CDR3 DNA is TGTGCCAGCAGCCTTGGGGGGTTAGCTGAAGCTTTCTTT. It translates to CASSLGGLAEAFF.

This rearrangement joins TRBV19 to TRBJ1-1; TRBD1 aligns across 10 bases. From germline, CDR1 is LNHDA and CDR2 SQIVND (reference sequence). Trimming at V came to 5 bases and at J to 0 bases, leaving 9 bases not matched to a gene. The CDR3 length is 17 residues. CDR3 sequence (DNA): TGTGCCAGTAGTCCCGGGACAGGGGTTTCCCTGAACACTGAAGCTTTCTTT. It yields the protein CASSPGTGVSLNTEAFF.

In its sample, this clone was seen once. The V gene is TRBV5-4, the J gene TRBJ1-5; maybe TRBD1 (5 bases). Germline loops: CDR1 SGHNT, CDR2 YYREEE (reference sequence). Trimming removed 4 bases at V and 2 bases at J, with 10 bases between. The CDR3 totals 14 residues. The DNA of the CDR3 is TGTGCCAGCAGCCCAGGGTCGGGCAATCAGCCCCAGCATTTT. This gives the protein CASSPGSGNQPQHF.

This sequence joins TRBV6-4 and TRBJ1-2; D gene unclear. Germline V gene lookup returns CDR1 MRHNA and CDR2 SNTAGT. CDR3 size: 12 residues. V gave up 2 bases and J gave up 8 bases, with 9 bases separating them. The CDR3 DNA follows: TGTGCCAGCAGTGACGAGGGAACGGGCTACACCTTC. Translating gives CASSDEGTGYTF.

There are a few counts of this clone. V usage is TRBV19 and J usage is TRBJ1-6; D call uncertain. From germline, CDR1 is LNHDA and CDR2 SQIVND (reference sequence). The CDR3 covers 14 residues. V gave up 3 bases and J gave up 5 bases, with 8 bases separating them. CDR3 region: CASSIRPDNSPLHF. As DNA, the CDR3 is TGTGCCAGTAGTATTAGACCCGATAATTCACCCCTCCACTTT.